This T cell receptor beta chain came from a study of blood T cells in healthy people across ages. Study-wide results and caveats: Estimated diversity, derived from one million T cells, was regarded as an underestimate.

The use of a sample-barcoded 5' primer and a J-beta primer mix characterized a second PCR of roughly 7 to 12 cycles. TCRdb recomputed calls from the 5' RACE reads with MiXCR, one row per CDR3 protein. The profile shows hundreds of thousands of distinct CDR3 sequences, 45% to 70% of them singletons. Per the germline V gene, CDR1 is DFQATT and CDR2 is SNEGSKA (reference sequence). This CDR3 has 14 residues. The germline V and J ends were trimmed by 3 bases and 3 bases, with 15 bases remaining between them. As to this clonotype: Antigen unknown.

Drawn from each donor were about 9 milliliters of peripheral blood. Each sample used at least 6 million PBMCs. Per sample, at least 5 micrograms of total RNA were extracted. V usage is TRBV20-1 and J usage is TRBJ2-7; D is possibly TRBD1 (8 bases). This sequence was found in a man aged 35 to 55 in good health. Input material: blood. CDR3 nucleotides: TGCAGTGCTAGCGACAGGGGAGGGGTCTACGAGCAGTACTTC. Protein: CSASDRGGVYEQYF.